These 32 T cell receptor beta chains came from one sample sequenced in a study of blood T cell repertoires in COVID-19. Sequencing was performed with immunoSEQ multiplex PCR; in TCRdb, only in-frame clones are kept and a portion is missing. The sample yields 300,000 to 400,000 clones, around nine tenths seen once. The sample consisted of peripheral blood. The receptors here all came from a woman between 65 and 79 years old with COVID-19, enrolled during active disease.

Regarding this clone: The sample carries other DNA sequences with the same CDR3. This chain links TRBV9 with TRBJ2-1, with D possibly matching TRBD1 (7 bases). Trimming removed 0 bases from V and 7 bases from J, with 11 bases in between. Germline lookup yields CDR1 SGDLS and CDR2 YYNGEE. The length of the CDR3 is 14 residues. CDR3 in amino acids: CASSVAPGGNEQFF. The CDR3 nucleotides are TGTGCCAGCAGCGTAGCCCCAGGGGGGAATGAGCAGTTCTTC.

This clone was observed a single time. The CDR3 coding sequence is TGTGCCAGCAACCCTGCCGGGAGCTCTGGAAACACCATATATTTT. This translates into CASNPAGSSGNTIYF. This chain uses TRBV6-2 or TRBV6-3 with TRBJ1-3; D gene ambiguous. Trimming shortened V by 7 bases and J by 0 bases, and 13 bases separated the two germline ends. The CDR3 contains 15 residues. Germline lookup yields CDR1 MNHEY and CDR2 SVGEGT.

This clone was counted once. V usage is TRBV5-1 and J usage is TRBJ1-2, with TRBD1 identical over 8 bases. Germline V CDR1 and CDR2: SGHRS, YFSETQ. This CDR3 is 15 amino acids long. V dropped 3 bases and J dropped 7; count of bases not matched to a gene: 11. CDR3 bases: TGCGCCAGCAGCTCCGGGACAGGTGAGCTCGGTGGCTACACCTTC. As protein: CASSSGTGELGGYTF.

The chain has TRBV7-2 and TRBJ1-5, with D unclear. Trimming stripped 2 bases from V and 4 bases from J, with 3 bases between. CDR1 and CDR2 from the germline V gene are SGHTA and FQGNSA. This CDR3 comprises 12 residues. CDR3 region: CASSLQNQPQHF. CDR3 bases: TGTGCCAGCAGCTTACAAAATCAGCCCCAGCATTTT.

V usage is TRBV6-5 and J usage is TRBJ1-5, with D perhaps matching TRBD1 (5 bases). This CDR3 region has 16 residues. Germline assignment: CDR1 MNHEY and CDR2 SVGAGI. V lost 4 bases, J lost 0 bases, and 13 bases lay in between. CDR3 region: CASSLGGVYSNQPQHF. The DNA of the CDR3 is TGTGCCAGCAGTTTGGGGGGGGTTTATAGCAATCAGCCCCAGCATTTT.

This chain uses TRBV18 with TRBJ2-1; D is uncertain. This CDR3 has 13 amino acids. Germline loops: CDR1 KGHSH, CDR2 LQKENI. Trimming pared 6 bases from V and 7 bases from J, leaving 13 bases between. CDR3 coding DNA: TGTGCCAGCTCTCTTACGAACACGAATGAGCAGTTCTTC. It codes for CASSLTNTNEQFF.

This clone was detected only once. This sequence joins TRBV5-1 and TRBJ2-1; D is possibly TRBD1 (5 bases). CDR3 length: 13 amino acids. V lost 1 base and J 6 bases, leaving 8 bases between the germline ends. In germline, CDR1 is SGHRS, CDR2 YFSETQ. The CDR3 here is CASSLLGANEQFF. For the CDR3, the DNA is TGCGCCAGCAGCTTGTTAGGGGCCAATGAGCAGTTCTTC. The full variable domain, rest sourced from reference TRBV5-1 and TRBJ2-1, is KAGVTQTPRYLIKTRGQQVTLSCSPISGHRSVSWYQQTPGQGLQFLFEYFSETQRNKGNFPGRFSGRQFSNSRSEMNVSTLELGDSALYLCASSLLGANEQFFGPGTRLTVL.

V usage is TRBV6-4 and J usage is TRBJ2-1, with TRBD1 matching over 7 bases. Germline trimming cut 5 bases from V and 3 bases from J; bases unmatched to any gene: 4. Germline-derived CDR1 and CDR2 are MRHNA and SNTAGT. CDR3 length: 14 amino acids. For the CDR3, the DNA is TGTGCCAGCAGTTCCACAGGGGACTACAATGAGCAGTTCTTC. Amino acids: CASSSTGDYNEQFF.

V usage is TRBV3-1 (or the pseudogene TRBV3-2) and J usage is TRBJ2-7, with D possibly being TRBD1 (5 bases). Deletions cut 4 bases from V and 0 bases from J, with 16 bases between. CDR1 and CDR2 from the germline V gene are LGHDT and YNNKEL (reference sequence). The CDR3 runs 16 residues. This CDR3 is CASSLRAGPSSYEQYF. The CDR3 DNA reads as TGTGCCAGCAGCCTAAGGGCAGGGCCGAGCTCCTACGAGCAGTACTTC.

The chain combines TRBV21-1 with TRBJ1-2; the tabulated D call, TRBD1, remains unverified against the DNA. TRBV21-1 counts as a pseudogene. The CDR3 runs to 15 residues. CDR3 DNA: TGTGCCAGCAGCAAAGACAGACGAACAGCCTATGGCTACACCTTC. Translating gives CASSKDRRTAYGYTF.

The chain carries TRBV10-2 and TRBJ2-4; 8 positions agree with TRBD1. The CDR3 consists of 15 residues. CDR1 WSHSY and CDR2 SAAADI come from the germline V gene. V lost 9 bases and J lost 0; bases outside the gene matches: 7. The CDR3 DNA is TGCGCCAGTAAGACAGGGGTCATAGCCAAAAACATTCAGTACTTC. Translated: CASKTGVIAKNIQYF.

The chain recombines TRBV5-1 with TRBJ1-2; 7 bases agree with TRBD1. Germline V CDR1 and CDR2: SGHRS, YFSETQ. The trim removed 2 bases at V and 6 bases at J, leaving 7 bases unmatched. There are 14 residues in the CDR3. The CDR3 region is CASSLGDRDHGYTF. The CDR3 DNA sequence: TGCGCCAGCAGCTTAGGAGACAGGGACCATGGCTACACCTTC.

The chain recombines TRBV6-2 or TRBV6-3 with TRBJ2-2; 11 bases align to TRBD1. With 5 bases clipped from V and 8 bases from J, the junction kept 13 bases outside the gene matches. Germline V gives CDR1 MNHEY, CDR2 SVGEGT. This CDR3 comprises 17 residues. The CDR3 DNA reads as TGTGCCAGCAGTACGGACAGGGGGCAGTACCTAAAAGGGGAGCTGTTTTTT. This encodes CASSTDRGQYLKGELFF.

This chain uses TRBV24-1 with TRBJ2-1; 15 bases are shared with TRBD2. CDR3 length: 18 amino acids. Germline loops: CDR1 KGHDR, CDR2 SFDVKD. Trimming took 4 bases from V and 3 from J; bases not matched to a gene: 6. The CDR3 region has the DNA TGTGCCACCAGTGACCAGGGACTAGCGGGGGGCCACTACAATGAGCAGTTCTTC. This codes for CATSDQGLAGGHYNEQFF.

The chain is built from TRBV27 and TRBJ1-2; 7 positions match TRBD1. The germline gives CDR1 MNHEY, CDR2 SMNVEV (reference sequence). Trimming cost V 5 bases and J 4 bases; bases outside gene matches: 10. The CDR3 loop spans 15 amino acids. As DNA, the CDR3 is TGTGCCAGCAGTAACTCGGACAGGCTTCCCTATGGCTACACCTTC. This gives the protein CASSNSDRLPYGYTF.

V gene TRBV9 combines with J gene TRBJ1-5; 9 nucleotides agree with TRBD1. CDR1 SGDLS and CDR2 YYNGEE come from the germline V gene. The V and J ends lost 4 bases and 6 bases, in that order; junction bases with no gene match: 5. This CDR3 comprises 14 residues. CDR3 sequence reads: CASSTGQGGQPQHF. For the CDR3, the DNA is TGTGCCAGCAGCACGGGACAGGGAGGTCAGCCCCAGCATTTT. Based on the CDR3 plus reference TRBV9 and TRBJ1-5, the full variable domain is DSGVTQTPKHLITATGQRVTLRCSPRSGDLSVYWYQQSLDQGLQFLIQYYNGEERAKGNILERFSAQQFPDLHSELNLSSLELGDSALYFCASSTGQGGQPQHFGDGTRLSIL.

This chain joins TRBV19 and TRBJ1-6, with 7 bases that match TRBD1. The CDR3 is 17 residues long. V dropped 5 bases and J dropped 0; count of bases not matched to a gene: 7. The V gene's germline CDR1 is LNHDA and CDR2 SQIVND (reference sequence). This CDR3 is CASSPGQTYSYNSPLHF. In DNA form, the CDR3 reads TGTGCCAGTAGTCCGGGACAGACATACTCCTATAATTCACCCCTCCACTTT. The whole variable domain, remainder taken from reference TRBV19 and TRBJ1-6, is DGGITQSPKYLFRKEGQNVTLSCEQNLNHDAMYWYRQDPGQGLRLIYYSQIVNDFQKGDIAEGYSVSREKKESFPLTVTSAQKNPTAFYLCASSPGQTYSYNSPLHFGNGTRLTVT.

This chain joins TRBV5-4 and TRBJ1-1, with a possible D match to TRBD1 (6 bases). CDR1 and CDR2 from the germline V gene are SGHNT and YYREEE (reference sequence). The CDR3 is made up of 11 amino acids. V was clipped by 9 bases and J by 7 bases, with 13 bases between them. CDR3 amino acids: CAISDSFEAFF. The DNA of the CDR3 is TGTGCCATCTCGGACAGCTTTGAAGCTTTCTTT. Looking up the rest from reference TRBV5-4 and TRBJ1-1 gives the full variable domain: ETGVTQSPTHLIKTRGQQVTLRCSSQSGHNTVSWYQQALGQGPQFIFQYYREEENGRGNFPPRFSGLQFPNYSSELNVNALELDDSALYLCAISDSFEAFFGQGTRLTVV.

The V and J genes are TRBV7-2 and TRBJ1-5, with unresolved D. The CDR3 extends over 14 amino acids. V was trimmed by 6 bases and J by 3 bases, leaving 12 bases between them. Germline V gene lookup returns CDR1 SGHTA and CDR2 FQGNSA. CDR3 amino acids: CASSPRWANQPQHF. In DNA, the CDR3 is TGTGCCAGCAGTCCCCGATGGGCCAATCAGCCCCAGCATTTT.

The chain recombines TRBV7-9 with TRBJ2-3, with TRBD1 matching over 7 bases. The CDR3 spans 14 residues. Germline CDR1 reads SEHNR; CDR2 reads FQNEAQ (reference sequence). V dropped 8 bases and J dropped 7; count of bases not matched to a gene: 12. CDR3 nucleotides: TGTGCCAGCGAGGTGCAGGGGGTGGTGAATACGCAGTATTTT. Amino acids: CASEVQGVVNTQYF.

The DNA for the CDR3 is TGTGCCACCTCTCTCGGGGGGAGGTACGAGCAGTACTTC. As protein: CATSLGGRYEQYF. The V and J genes are TRBV11-2 and TRBJ2-7; 7 positions match TRBD2. The V gene's germline CDR1 is SGHAT and CDR2 FQNNGV. V lost 10 bases and J lost 4; bases outside the gene matches: 10. The CDR3 is 13 amino acids. The entire variable domain, with the rest obtained from reference TRBV11-2 and TRBJ2-7, is as follows: EAGVAQSPRYKIIEKRQSVAFWCNPISGHATLYWYQQILGQGPKLLIQFQNNGVVDDSQLPKDRFSAERLKGVDSTLKIQPAKLEDSAVYLCATSLGGRYEQYFGPGTRLTVT.

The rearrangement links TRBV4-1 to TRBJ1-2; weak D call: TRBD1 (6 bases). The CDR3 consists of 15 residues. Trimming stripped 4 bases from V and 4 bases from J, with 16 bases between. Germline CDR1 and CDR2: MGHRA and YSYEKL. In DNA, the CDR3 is TGCGCCAGCAGCCGAACCGGGACAAATACCTATGGCTACACCTTC. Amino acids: CASSRTGTNTYGYTF.

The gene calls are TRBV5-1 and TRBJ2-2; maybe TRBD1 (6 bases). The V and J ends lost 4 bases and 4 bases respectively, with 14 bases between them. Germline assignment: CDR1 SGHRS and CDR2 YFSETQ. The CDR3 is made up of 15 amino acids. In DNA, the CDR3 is TGCGCCAGCAGCCTACTTACAGGGACCACCGGGGAGCTGTTTTTT. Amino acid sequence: CASSLLTGTTGELFF.

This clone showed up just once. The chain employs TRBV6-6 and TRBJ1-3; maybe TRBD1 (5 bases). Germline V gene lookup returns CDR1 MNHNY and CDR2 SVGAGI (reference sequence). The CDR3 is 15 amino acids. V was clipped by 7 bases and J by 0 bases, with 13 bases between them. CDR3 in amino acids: CASIIGQGSGNTIYF. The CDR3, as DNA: TGTGCCAGCATTATCGGGCAGGGCTCTGGAAACACCATATATTTT.

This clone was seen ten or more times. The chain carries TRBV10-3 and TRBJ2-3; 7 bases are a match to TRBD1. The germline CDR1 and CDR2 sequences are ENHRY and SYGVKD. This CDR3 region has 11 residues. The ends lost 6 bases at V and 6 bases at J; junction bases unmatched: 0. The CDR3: CAIRTGDTQYF. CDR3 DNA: TGTGCCATCAGGACAGGGGATACGCAGTATTTT.

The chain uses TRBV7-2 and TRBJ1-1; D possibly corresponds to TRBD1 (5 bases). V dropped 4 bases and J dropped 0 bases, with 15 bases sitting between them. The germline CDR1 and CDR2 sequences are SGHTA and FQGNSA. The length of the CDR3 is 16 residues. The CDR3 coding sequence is TGTGCCAGCAGCTCCTCACAGGTGGGTCTGAACACTGAAGCTTTCTTT. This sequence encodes CASSSSQVGLNTEAFF. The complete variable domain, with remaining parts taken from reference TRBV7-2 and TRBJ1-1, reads GAGVSQSPSNKVTEKGKDVELRCDPISGHTALYWYRQSLGQGLEFLIYFQGNSAPDKSGLPSDRFSAERTGGSVSTLTIQRTQQEDSAVYLCASSSSQVGLNTEAFFGQGTRLTVV.

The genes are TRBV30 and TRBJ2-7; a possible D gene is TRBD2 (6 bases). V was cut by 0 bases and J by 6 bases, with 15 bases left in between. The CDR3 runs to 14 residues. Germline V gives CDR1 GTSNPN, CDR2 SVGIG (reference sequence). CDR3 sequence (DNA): TGTGCCTGGAGTGTACGGGCAGGAGGGTCCGAGCAGTACTTC. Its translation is CAWSVRAGGSEQYF.

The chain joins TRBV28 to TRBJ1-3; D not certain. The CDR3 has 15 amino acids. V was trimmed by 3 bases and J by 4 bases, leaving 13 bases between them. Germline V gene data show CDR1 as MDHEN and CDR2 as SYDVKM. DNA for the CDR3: TGTGCCAGCAGTTTCCCCCGGGGATCCGGAAACACCATATATTTT. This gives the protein CASSFPRGSGNTIYF.

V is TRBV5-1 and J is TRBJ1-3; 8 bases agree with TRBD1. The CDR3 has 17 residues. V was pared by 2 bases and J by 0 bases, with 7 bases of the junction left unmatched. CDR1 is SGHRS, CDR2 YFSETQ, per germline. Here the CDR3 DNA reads TGCGCCAGCAGCTTCTCGACAGGGGCCTTCTCTGGAAACACCATATATTTT. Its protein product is CASSFSTGAFSGNTIYF.

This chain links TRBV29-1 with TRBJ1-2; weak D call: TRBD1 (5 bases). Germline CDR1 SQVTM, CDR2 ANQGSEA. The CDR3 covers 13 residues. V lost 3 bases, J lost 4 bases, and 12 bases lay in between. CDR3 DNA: TGCAGCGTTGACTGGGGGGGATTCTATGGCTACACCTTC. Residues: CSVDWGGFYGYTF.

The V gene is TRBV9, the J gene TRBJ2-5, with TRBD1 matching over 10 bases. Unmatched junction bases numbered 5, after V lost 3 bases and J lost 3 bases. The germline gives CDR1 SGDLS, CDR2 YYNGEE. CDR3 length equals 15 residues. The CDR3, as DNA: TGTGCCAGCAGCGCATCCGGGACAGGGGAAGAGACCCAGTACTTC. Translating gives CASSASGTGEETQYF.

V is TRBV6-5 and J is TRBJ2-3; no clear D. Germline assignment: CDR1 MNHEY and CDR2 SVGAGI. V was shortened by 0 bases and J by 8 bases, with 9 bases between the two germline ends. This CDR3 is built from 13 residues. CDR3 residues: CASSYSAAFTQYF. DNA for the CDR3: TGTGCCAGCAGTTACTCTGCCGCGTTTACGCAGTATTTT.